The clone carrying this T cell receptor (beta chain) was observed at least ten times. As yet, its antigen is unknown. This sample stems from a study of CD8 T cells in ankylosing spondylitis. Quantitative 5'-RACE with molecular barcodes was used to make the TCR beta libraries. TCRdb analysed the 5' RACE reads with MiXCR anew, one entry per CDR3 protein. The sample holds fewer than 750,000 distinct CDR3 sequences; around 20% are singletons and the top ten take about a fifth. Findings of the study overall: Disease-linked clones were CD8+ and relatively rare in peripheral blood. Ankylosing spondylitis blood appeared to carry a characteristic TCR beta motif of fewer than 10 highly homologous variants. In reactive arthritis synovial fluid and blood, some motif variants had been reported before. Reportedly, disease-linked clones are significantly enriched in ankylosing spondylitis patients' matched synovial fluid.

The receptor was derived from a male donor with ankylosing spondylitis. Sequencing was performed on blood, either unsorted or a sorted T cell fraction (not recorded which).

The CDR3 DNA follows: TGCGCCAGCAGCACCAGAGCGGGAGGGAGATACGAGCAGTACTTC. The encoded protein is CASSTRAGGRYEQYF. J is TRBJ2-7 and V is TRBV5-1; 10 nucleotides agree with TRBD2. CDR3 length: 15 amino acids. Losses at the gene ends were 4 bases for V and 4 bases for J; bases not matched to a gene: 8. CDR1 and CDR2 (germline): SGHRS, YFSETQ.